The next 21 T cell receptor beta chains were all read from a single sample in a study of regulatory T cells in long-lasting Graves disease (dated by TCRdb to the early 2020s). Sample time point, as interpreted from the label and publication: newly diagnosed GD, antithyroid drugs for less than 3 months. For both TCR sequencing and RNA sequencing, RNA was extracted from PBMCs using TRIzol. The library was built by means of multiplex PCR. Instrument used: Illumina HiSeq 4000. TCR beta libraries were built with iRepertoire HTBI primers and Arm-PCR amplification of CDR3 regions. TCRdb handled the public reads itself, with Q25 trimming in fastp and clone calling in MiXCR, and kept productive beta chains. Each record represents a unique CDR3 protein, reported with the most common genes and DNA among its rows. Here the sample has some 340,000 distinct CDR3 sequences; roughly 12% occur a single time. The ten largest clonotypes hold 18% of the sample.

The data were also submitted as part of a second study, on T cells in Graves' hyperthyroidism and ophthalmopathy.

This specimen consisted of peripheral blood mononuclear cells (PBMCs), obtained at new diagnosis, from a patient treated with antithyroid drugs. These receptor sequences come from a woman aged 18-35 years with Graves disease. Donor details come from another sample of the same person, matched by shared clones.

This clonotype came up a few times. This chain uses TRBV20-1 with TRBJ1-4; D possibly corresponds to TRBD1 (5 bases). V lost 1 base to trimming and J lost 8 bases, with 11 bases between them. The CDR3 length is 13 residues. The germline V gene encodes CDR1 DFQATT and CDR2 SNEGSKA (reference sequence). The CDR3 protein is CSARGQLWEKLFF. The DNA of the CDR3 is TGCAGTGCTAGAGGACAGCTCTGGGAAAAACTGTTTTTT.

This clonotype was observed many times. The V and J genes are TRBV10-3 and TRBJ1-2; D is unresolved. The CDR3 runs to 12 residues. V dropped 5 bases and J dropped 8 bases, with 12 bases sitting between them. Germline CDR1 ENHRY, CDR2 SYGVKD. The CDR3 nucleotides are TGTGCCATCAGTACTGGACGCCGGGGCTACACCTTC. Residues: CAISTGRRGYTF.

This clonotype was seen at least ten times. The chain is built from TRBV2 and TRBJ2-4; no reliable D call. V lost 0 bases and J lost 1, with 4 bases in between. There are 14 residues in the CDR3. Germline V gene lookup returns CDR1 SNHLY and CDR2 FYNNEI. The CDR3 is CASSEAGAKNIQYF. For the CDR3, the DNA is TGTGCCAGCAGTGAAGCAGGGGCCAAAAACATTCAGTACTTC.

This chain links TRBV3-1 with TRBJ1-6; 7 nucleotides align to TRBD1. After removal of 3 bases from V and 7 bases from J, the junction contained 12 bases not matched to a gene. The CDR3 runs to 17 residues. The germline V gene has CDR1 LGHDT and CDR2 YNNKEL (reference sequence). Here the CDR3 DNA reads TGTGCCAGCAGCCACCGGGACAGACCGTACCCGAATTCACCCCTCCACTTT. Protein product: CASSHRDRPYPNSPLHF.

This clonotype has just a few counts. The chain uses TRBV12-3 or TRBV12-4 and TRBJ2-5, with 7 nucleotides matching TRBD1. This CDR3 has 14 amino acids. V trimming: 3 bases; J trimming: 4 bases; junction bases outside the gene matches: 5. CDR3: CASSFQGVRETQYF. The CDR3 DNA is TGTGCCAGCAGTTTTCAGGGGGTTCGAGAGACCCAGTACTTC.

This clonotype was found many times. The gene calls are TRBV7-2 and TRBJ1-2; D perhaps matches TRBD1 (6 bases). Germline V lookup: CDR1 SGHTA, CDR2 FQGNSA. This CDR3 spans 16 amino acids. Deletions cut 5 bases from V and 3 bases from J, with 19 bases between. As DNA, the CDR3 is TGTGCCAGCAGCCAGACCACCCGGACAGTCTACTATGGCTACACCTTC. Translating it yields CASSQTTRTVYYGYTF.

This clonotype was seen many times. V gene TRBV4-1 combines with J gene TRBJ1-5; no clear D. The CDR3 has 12 residues. V lost 0 bases, J lost 6 bases, and 3 bases lay in between. The V gene's germline CDR1 is MGHRA and CDR2 YSYEKL. The CDR3 DNA sequence: TGCGCCAGCAGCCAAGAACTTCAGCCCCAGCATTTT. It is translated as CASSQELQPQHF.

This clonotype has ten or more counts. This chain links TRBV7-2 with TRBJ1-5; 11 nucleotides align to TRBD1. The germline V gene encodes CDR1 SGHTA and CDR2 FQGNSA. V dropped 5 bases and J dropped 7; count of bases not matched to a gene: 7. The CDR3 is 15 residues long. Here the CDR3 DNA reads TGTGCCAGCAGCCCCGGGACAGGGGGGCCCCAGCCCCAGCATTTT. Its translation: CASSPGTGGPQPQHF.

This clonotype was picked up many times. This chain links TRBV15 with TRBJ2-5; unclear D gene. CDR1 and CDR2 from the germline V gene are LNHNV and YYDKDF (reference sequence). Trimming took off 3 bases at V and 0 bases at J, with 11 bases between the two ends. The CDR3 contains 15 residues. The CDR3 nucleotides read TGTGCCACCAGCAGGATTGGGGTTTACCAAGAGACCCAGTACTTC. Its protein product is CATSRIGVYQETQYF.

This clonotype was recorded many times. The chain has TRBV6-2 or TRBV6-3 and TRBJ2-1; no definite D call. Germline loops: CDR1 MNHEY, CDR2 SVGEGT. The CDR3 consists of 15 residues. The ends were cut back, 11 bases at V and 5 bases at J, with 22 bases in the middle. CDR3 loop: CACTPQALRNNEQFF. The DNA of the CDR3 is TGTGCCTGCACCCCGCAGGCCCTAAGAAACAATGAGCAGTTCTTC.

J is TRBJ1-5 and V is TRBV7-2; D may be TRBD1 (6 bases). The CDR3 has 15 residues. Germline V gene sequence: CDR1 SGHTA, CDR2 FQGNSA. Trimming removed 1 base from V and 3 bases from J, with 10 bases in between. The DNA of the CDR3 is TGTGCCAGCAGCTTAGACCAGGGGTTCAATCAGCCCCAGCATTTT. This sequence encodes CASSLDQGFNQPQHF.

This clonotype was counted many times. CDR3 nucleotide sequence: TGTGCCAGCAGCTTAGCACCCGGACTAGCGGGGACCACGAACTCCTACAATGAGCAGTTCTTC. It translates to CASSLAPGLAGTTNSYNEQFF. The chain uses TRBV11-2 and TRBJ2-1, with TRBD2 matching 12 bases. The CDR3 sequence is 21 residues long. J gave up 0 bases and V 1 base, and 13 bases lay outside the gene matches. CDR1 SGHAT and CDR2 FQNNGV come from the germline V gene.

Many counts were recorded for this clonotype. The genes are TRBV5-1 and TRBJ1-6; tentative D call: TRBD1 (5 bases). V was trimmed by 0 bases and J by 4 bases, leaving 11 bases between them. Germline CDR1 SGHRS, CDR2 YFSETQ. This CDR3 is built from 16 residues. The CDR3: CASSLVDKGYNSPLHF. The CDR3 coding sequence is TGCGCCAGCAGCTTGGTTGATAAGGGGTATAATTCACCCCTCCACTTT.

This chain connects TRBV10-3 to TRBJ1-1, with unresolved D. Between the trimmed V and J ends, which lost 6 bases and 1 base, there was a span of 12 bases. Germline CDR1 and CDR2: ENHRY and SYGVKD. The CDR3 has 14 residues. CDR3: CAIRTRLGNTEAFF. The CDR3 DNA follows: TGTGCCATCAGGACCAGGCTGGGGAACACTGAAGCTTTCTTT.

In nucleotides, the CDR3 is TGCGCCAGCAGCCGAGTCCCGGGACTAGCGGTATACAATGAGCAGTTCTTC. The encoded protein is CASSRVPGLAVYNEQFF. The chain is built from TRBV4-1 and TRBJ2-1, with 11 positions matching TRBD2. J gave up 4 bases and V 4 bases, and 9 bases lay outside the gene matches. The CDR3 has 17 residues. Per germline, CDR1 MGHRA and CDR2 YSYEKL.

V gene TRBV4-3 combines with J gene TRBJ2-2; TRBD2 might be the D (5 bases). The ends were cut back, 3 bases at V and 6 bases at J, with 11 bases in the middle. The CDR3 contains 14 residues. Per the germline V gene, CDR1 is LGHNA and CDR2 is YSLEER. The CDR3, as DNA: TGCGCCAGCAGCCAGCAACGGGGAGCCGGGGAGCTGTTTTTT. This gives the protein CASSQQRGAGELFF.

In its sample, this clonotype was seen many times. The genes are TRBV12-3 or TRBV12-4 and TRBJ2-5; TRBD2 matches 8 bases. The CDR3 contains 16 residues. V trimming: 5 bases; J trimming: 0 bases; junction bases outside the gene matches: 8. The CDR3 is CASSPGEAGDQETQYF. CDR3 nucleotides: TGTGCCAGCAGTCCAGGGGAAGCGGGGGACCAAGAGACCCAGTACTTC.

This clonotype was recorded many times. The V call is TRBV20-1, the J call TRBJ1-5, with D possibly being TRBD1 (5 bases). V lost 6 bases and J 5 bases, leaving 20 bases between the germline ends. The CDR3 runs to 15 residues. Germline CDR1 DFQATT, CDR2 SNEGSKA (reference sequence). The CDR3 sequence is CSALEGFVGHQPQHF. The CDR3 region has the DNA TGCAGTGCCCTCGAGGGGTTTGTGGGGCATCAGCCCCAGCATTTT.

Concerning this clonotype itself: This may be a read error, as it is one base from a much larger clone. It is likely a read error, because the conserved phenylalanine at the end of the CDR3 is missing. V is TRBV6-5 and J is TRBJ2-1; TRBD1 matches 7 bases. The CDR3 covers 15 residues. Germline trimming cut 0 bases from V and 4 bases from J; bases unmatched to any gene: 3. Germline V gene sequence: CDR1 MNHEY, CDR2 SVGAGI. CDR3 sequence reads: CASSYSGTDYNEQFL. Written as DNA, the CDR3 is TGTGCCAGCAGTTACTCAGGGACAGATTACAATGAGCAGTTCCTC.

Turning to this clonotype: A much more abundant neighbour one base away suggests this may be a read error. CDR3 protein: CASSYGAWLAGTQETQHF. In nucleotides, the CDR3 is TGTGCCAGCAGTTACGGGGCTTGGCTAGCGGGGACCCAAGAGACCCAGCACTTC. The rearrangement joins TRBV6-9 to TRBJ2-5; 9 bases fit TRBD2. The germline V gene has CDR1 MNHGY and CDR2 SVAAGI. CDR3 size: 18 residues.

This clonotype was observed at least ten times. The V and J genes are TRBV10-3 and TRBJ2-7; 9 bases map to TRBD1. CDR3 length: 13 amino acids. The V gene end was trimmed by 4 bases and the J gene end by 6 bases; junction bases not matched to a gene: 4. Germline CDR1 is ENHRY and CDR2 is SYGVKD. The CDR3 loop reads CAISVTGGSEQYV. The CDR3 DNA sequence: TGTGCCATCAGTGTTACAGGGGGCAGCGAGCAGTACGTC.